Shown below are 11 T cell receptor beta chains from a single sample sequenced in a study of cytomegalovirus exposure and HLA in healthy donors. It was with 60 Vbeta and 13 Jbeta primers that the PCR ran. The assay was immunoSEQ multiplex PCR, and TCRdb's table has in-frame clones only and misses some. The profile covers around 130,000 clones, with about 8.5% appearing a single time and around 5.5% taken by the ten largest. Sequencing input: PBMCs. The receptors stem from a man aged 35 to 55 in good health and CMV-seronegative.

This clone was detected a few times. V and J are TRBV9 and TRBJ1-2; tentative D call: TRBD1 (6 bases). The length of the CDR3 is 13 residues. Deletions cut 1 base from V and 4 bases from J, with 8 bases between. The germline CDR1 and CDR2 sequences are SGDLS and YYNGEE. The CDR3 protein is CASSVSGVYGYTF. The CDR3, as DNA: TGTGCCAGCAGCGTATCAGGGGTCTATGGCTACACCTTC.

The V gene is TRBV11-2, the J gene TRBJ2-1; 11 bases align to TRBD1. The CDR3 is made up of 12 amino acids. Looked up from germline, CDR1 is SGHAT and CDR2 is FQNNGV. V lost 5 bases and J lost 16; bases outside the gene matches: 7. The CDR3 coding sequence is TGTGCCAGCAGCCAAGGACAGGGGGCGATTTTCTTC. Protein sequence: CASSQGQGAIFF.

This clone was found a few times. The genes are TRBV6-6 and TRBJ1-5; tentatively, D is TRBD1 (5 bases). Looked up from germline, CDR1 is MNHNY and CDR2 is SVGAGI (reference sequence). The ends were cut back, 7 bases at V and 7 bases at J, with 17 bases in the middle. The CDR3 covers 14 residues. CDR3 sequence reads: CASTSAGGGQPQHF. As DNA, the CDR3 is TGTGCCAGCACGTCGGCTGGGGGAGGGCAGCCCCAGCATTTT.

The J gene is TRBJ2-3, the V gene TRBV2, with TRBD2 matching 14 bases. CDR3 length: 16 amino acids. Germline V lookup: CDR1 SNHLY, CDR2 FYNNEI. V lost 1 base, J lost 4 bases, and 1 base stayed unmatched. CDR3 in DNA: TGTGCCAGCAGTGAAGGACTAGCGGGGGGGGCAGATACGCAGTATTTT. Translated, it gives CASSEGLAGGADTQYF.

The chain couples TRBV10-1 to TRBJ2-3; D not resolved. This CDR3 region has 13 residues. V was shortened by 7 bases and J by 0 bases, with 8 bases between the two germline ends. Germline-derived CDR1 and CDR2 are WNHNN and SYGVQD (reference sequence). CDR3 protein: CASNGDSTDTQYF. The CDR3, as DNA: TGCGCCAGCAACGGAGATAGCACAGATACGCAGTATTTT.

The chain uses TRBV6-6 and TRBJ2-5, with 8 bases aligning to TRBD2. The J call may be faulty, since TRBJ2-7 better matches the DNA end. CDR1 and CDR2 from the germline V gene are MNHNY and SVGAGI (reference sequence). The CDR3 has 14 residues. The chain's CDR3 is CASRPGGASYEQYF. In DNA, the CDR3 is TGTGCCAGCAGGCCGGGAGGGGCATCCTACGAGCAGTACTTC.

This clone was recorded a few times. CDR3 nucleotides: TGTGCCAGCAGCCCTCGACTAGCTCCTAGAAGTGAGAACAATGAGCAGTTCTTC. Its translation: CASSPRLAPRSENNEQFF. The chain carries TRBV11-3 and TRBJ2-1; 7 nucleotides line up with TRBD2. The ends lost 5 bases at V and 5 bases at J; junction bases unmatched: 18. Germline V gene data show CDR1 as SGHNT and CDR2 as YENEEA. The CDR3 contains 18 residues.

This clone was seen a handful of times. The rearrangement uses TRBV4-1 and TRBJ2-3; 7 nucleotides line up with TRBD2. The CDR3 consists of 14 residues. Germline V gene data show CDR1 as MGHRA and CDR2 as YSYEKL. The V and J ends lost 4 bases and 0 bases, in that order; junction bases with no gene match: 1. The CDR3, as DNA: TGCGCCAGCAGCCTCGGGGGGAGCACAGATACGCAGTATTTT. It translates to CASSLGGSTDTQYF.

This clone has a handful of counts. V is TRBV9 and J is TRBJ2-1; 16 bases agree with TRBD2. Germline V gene sequence: CDR1 SGDLS, CDR2 YYNGEE. This CDR3 is built from 18 residues. V shed 4 bases, J shed 8 bases, and the junction held 12 bases outside the gene matches. CDR3 nucleotide sequence: TGTGCCAGCAGCTCGCCGGGACTAGCGGGGGGGCCTGGGGATGAGCAGTTCTTC. This gives the protein CASSSPGLAGGPGDEQFF.

This clone has more than one count but fewer than ten. This specimen includes other DNA sequences encoding the same CDR3. This chain links TRBV7-9 with TRBJ2-3; unclear D gene. Germline values: CDR1 SEHNR, CDR2 FQNEAQ (reference sequence). V was cut by 3 bases and J by 6 bases, with 4 bases left in between. CDR3 length: 11 amino acids. The CDR3 spells CASSFGDTQYF. In nucleotides, the CDR3 is TGTGCCAGCAGCTTCGGGGATACGCAGTATTTT.

V usage is TRBV6-1 and J usage is TRBJ2-7; D remains ambiguous. CDR1 MNHNS and CDR2 SASEGT come from the germline V gene. This CDR3 has 12 residues. V lost 8 bases, J lost 3 bases, and 11 bases lay in between. The CDR3 sequence: CASSGVLYEQYF. Written as DNA, the CDR3 is TGTGCCAGCTCCGGAGTCCTCTACGAGCAGTACTTC.